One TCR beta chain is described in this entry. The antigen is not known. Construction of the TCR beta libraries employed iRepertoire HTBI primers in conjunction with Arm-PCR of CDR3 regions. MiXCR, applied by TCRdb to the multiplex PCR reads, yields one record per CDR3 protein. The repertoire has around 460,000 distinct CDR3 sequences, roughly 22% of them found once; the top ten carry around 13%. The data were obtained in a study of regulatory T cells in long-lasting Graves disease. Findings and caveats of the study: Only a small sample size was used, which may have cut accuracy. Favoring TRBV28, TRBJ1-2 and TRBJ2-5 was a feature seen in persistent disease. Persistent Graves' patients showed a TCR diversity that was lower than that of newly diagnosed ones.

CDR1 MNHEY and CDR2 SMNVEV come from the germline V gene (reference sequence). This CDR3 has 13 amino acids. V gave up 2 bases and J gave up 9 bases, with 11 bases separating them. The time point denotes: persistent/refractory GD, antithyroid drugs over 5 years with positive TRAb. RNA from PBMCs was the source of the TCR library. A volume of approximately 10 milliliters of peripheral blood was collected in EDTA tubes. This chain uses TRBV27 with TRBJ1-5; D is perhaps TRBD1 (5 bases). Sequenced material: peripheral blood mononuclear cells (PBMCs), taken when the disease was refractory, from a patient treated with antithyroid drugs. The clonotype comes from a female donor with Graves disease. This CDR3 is CASSLSGGTPQHF. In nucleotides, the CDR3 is TGTGCCAGCAGTTTAAGTGGGGGGACGCCCCAGCATTTT.